The next 10 T cell receptor beta chains were all read from a single sample in a study of shared clonotypes between healthy human individuals. Assay: immunoSEQ multiplex PCR; the TCRdb copy retains only in-frame clones and omits some. The sample includes a few hundred thousand clones, around 97% of them seen just once. The sequencing input was naive CD4+ T cells sorted from blood. As to subset: CD45RA+ positively selected. The receptors stem from a woman in her 30s in good health.

The V gene is TRBV2, the J gene TRBJ2-7; 7 bases are shared with TRBD2. Germline assignment: CDR1 SNHLY and CDR2 FYNNEI. V lost 5 bases and J lost 5; bases outside the gene matches: 21. The CDR3 totals 18 residues. The CDR3 DNA sequence: TGTGCCAGCAGTCAACTGACCGGGGGACTACTAATTTTGAACGAGCAGTACTTC. The encoded protein is CASSQLTGGLLILNEQYF.

This clone was found a few times. V gene TRBV28 combines with J gene TRBJ1-5; D remains ambiguous. The CDR3 contains 12 residues. Trimming removed 6 bases at V and 8 bases at J, with 11 bases between. The germline gives CDR1 MDHEN, CDR2 SYDVKM. DNA for the CDR3: TGTGCCAGCAGCTCGACATGGGAGCCCCAGCATTTT. This encodes CASSSTWEPQHF.

This clone was found once. V usage is TRBV21-1 and J usage is TRBJ2-4; TRBD1, the D gene given by the table, was not confirmed from the DNA. TRBV21-1 is a listed pseudogene. The CDR3 is 17 residues long. The CDR3 region has the DNA TGTGCCAGCCTCTATCCAATCACAGGGCCCCTCATTTCGATTCAGTACTTC. It specifies CASLYPITGPLISIQYF.

The V call is TRBV2, the J call TRBJ2-7; TRBD2 agrees at 7 bases. The CDR3 is made up of 14 amino acids. CDR1 is SNHLY, CDR2 FYNNEI, per germline. Trimming removed 5 bases from V and 4 bases from J; junction bases left unmatched: 8. CDR3 coding DNA: TGTGCCAGCAGTTGGGACTACCCAGCTTACGAGCAGTACTTC. Protein sequence: CASSWDYPAYEQYF.

This rearrangement joins TRBV7-6 to TRBJ1-5; TRBD1 matches 8 bases. Germline V gene sequence: CDR1 SGHVS, CDR2 FNYEAQ. This CDR3 is 14 amino acids long. V lost 2 bases to trimming and J lost 9 bases; unmatched junction nucleotides: 6. Here the CDR3 reads CASSLLTGEGPQHF. The CDR3 DNA follows: TGTGCCAGCAGCTTACTGACAGGGGAGGGGCCCCAGCATTTT.

The chain carries TRBV19 and TRBJ2-5; a weak D match, TRBD1 (6 bases). Trimming stripped 6 bases from V and 3 bases from J, with 14 bases between. Looked up from germline, CDR1 is LNHDA and CDR2 is SQIVND (reference sequence). CDR3 length: 14 amino acids. CDR3 nucleotide sequence: TGTGCCAGTAGGCTGACGGGACAAGAAGAGACCCAGTACTTC. Encoded protein: CASRLTGQEETQYF.

The chain recombines TRBV7-8 with TRBJ1-4, with D possibly matching TRBD1 (6 bases). The CDR3 length is 16 residues. Germline CDR1 and CDR2: SGHVS and FQNEAQ. Trimming took 5 bases from V and 7 from J, leaving 20 bases between them. The CDR3 DNA reads as TGTGCCAGCAGCCCCGGGGGGGCGACTGGTTCTGAAAAACTGTTTTTT. Its translation is CASSPGGATGSEKLFF. Full variable domain (missing parts from reference TRBV7-8 and TRBJ1-4): GAGVSQSPRYKVAKRGQDVALRCDPISGHVSLFWYQQALGQGPEFLTYFQNEAQLDKSGLPSDRFFAERPEGSVSTLKIQRTQQEDSAVYLCASSPGGATGSEKLFFGSGTQLSVL.

V gene TRBV5-1 combines with J gene TRBJ2-5, with D unclear. TRBJ2-7 explains the end of the DNA better; the J call may be wrong. The CDR3 runs to 12 residues. Germline V gives CDR1 SGHRS, CDR2 YFSETQ. The CDR3 region has the DNA TGCGCCAGCAGCTCGAGCTCCTACGAGCAGTACTTC. Its protein product is CASSSSSYEQYF.

The gene calls are TRBV30 and TRBJ1-6; 7 nucleotides agree with TRBD1. The CDR3 length is 13 residues. The germline CDR1 and CDR2 sequences are GTSNPN and SVGIG (reference sequence). The J segment lost 10 bases and the V segment lost 2 bases, leaving 5 bases of the junction unmatched. The CDR3 loop reads CAWSYRGKSPLHF. The DNA for the CDR3 is TGTGCCTGGAGTTACAGGGGAAAATCACCCCTCCACTTT.

In this sample, this clone turned up once. V gene TRBV7-9 combines with J gene TRBJ2-3; D is perhaps TRBD2 (6 bases). This CDR3 has 16 amino acids. Germline assignment: CDR1 SEHNR and CDR2 FQNEAQ (reference sequence). V gave up 5 bases and J gave up 2 bases, with 17 bases separating them. The CDR3 coding sequence is TGTGCCAGCAGCGCAACTATGGGGGGTTACACAGATACGCAGTATTTT. This translates into CASSATMGGYTDTQYF.